The table lists the clone carrying this TCR beta chain with a few counts. The data were taken from a study of T cell repertoires in cytomegalovirus infection. V gave up 6 bases and J gave up 5 bases, with 19 bases separating them. Germline loops: CDR1 SQVTM, CDR2 ANQGSEA. There are 14 residues in the CDR3. From the reads, TCRdb called clonotypes with MiXCR, one entry per CDR3 protein. The sample includes about 360,000 distinct CDR3 sequences, 18% of them seen just once. The chain links TRBV29-1 to TRBJ2-5, with D perhaps matching TRBD2 (5 bases). This TCR was sampled from a human donor in good health (CMV status not recorded). Some clones in this sample may be carry-over from other donors' samples. The specimen sequenced was PBMCs. CDR3 bases: TGCAGCGTCGTACTCGGAGTCGGCGGGGAGACCCAGTACTTC. Translation: CSVVLGVGGETQYF.